This T cell receptor beta chain comes out of a study of blood T cells in healthy people across ages. Study-wide background: The template switching approach captured approximately one barcoded beta molecule for every two T cells. Overall study findings and caveats: Higher diversity, along with more naive CD4+ cells, distinguished long-lived donors from aged donors.

Every participating donor contributed roughly 11 milliliters of peripheral blood through a draw. Primed by a sample-barcoded 5' primer and a J-beta primer mix, a second PCR proceeded for about 6 to 11 cycles. TCRdb used MiXCR to reprocess the 5' RACE reads, holding one entry per CDR3 protein. The data contain hundreds of thousands of distinct CDR3 sequences, over 40% of them singletons. Notes on this clonotype: No antigen is known for it.

Material for sequencing was blood. The clonotype was recovered from an elderly woman in good health.

The CDR3 spells CSVALGSETQYF. The CDR3 coding sequence is TGCAGCGTTGCTCTGGGGTCAGAGACCCAGTACTTC. The chain joins TRBV29-1 to TRBJ2-5; no firm D call. V gave up 4 bases and J gave up 4 bases, with 10 bases separating them. The CDR3 has 12 amino acids. The V gene's germline CDR1 is SQVTM and CDR2 ANQGSEA.